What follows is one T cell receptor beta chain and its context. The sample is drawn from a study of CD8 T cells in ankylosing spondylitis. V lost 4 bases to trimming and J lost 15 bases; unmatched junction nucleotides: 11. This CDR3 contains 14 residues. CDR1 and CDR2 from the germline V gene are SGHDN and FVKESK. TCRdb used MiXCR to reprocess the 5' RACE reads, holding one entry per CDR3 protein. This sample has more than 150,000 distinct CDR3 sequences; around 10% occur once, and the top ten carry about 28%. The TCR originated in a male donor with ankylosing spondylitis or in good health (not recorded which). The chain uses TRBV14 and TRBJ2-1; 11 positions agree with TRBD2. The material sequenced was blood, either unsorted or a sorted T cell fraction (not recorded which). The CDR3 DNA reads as TGTGCCAGCAGCCTCCTTTTACTAGCGGGGGACGTGTTCTTC. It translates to CASSLLLLAGDVFF.